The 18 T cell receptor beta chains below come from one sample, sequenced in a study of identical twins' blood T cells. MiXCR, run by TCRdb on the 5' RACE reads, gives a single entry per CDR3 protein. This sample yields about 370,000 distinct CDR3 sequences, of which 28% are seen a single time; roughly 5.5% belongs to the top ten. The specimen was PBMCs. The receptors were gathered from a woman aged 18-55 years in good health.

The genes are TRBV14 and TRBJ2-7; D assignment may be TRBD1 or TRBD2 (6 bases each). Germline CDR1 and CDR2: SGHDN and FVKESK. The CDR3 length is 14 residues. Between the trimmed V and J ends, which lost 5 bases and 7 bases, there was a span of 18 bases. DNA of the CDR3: TGTGCCAGCAGCAAAGCTGTGGGGGGCCGAGAGCAGTACTTC. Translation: CASSKAVGGREQYF.

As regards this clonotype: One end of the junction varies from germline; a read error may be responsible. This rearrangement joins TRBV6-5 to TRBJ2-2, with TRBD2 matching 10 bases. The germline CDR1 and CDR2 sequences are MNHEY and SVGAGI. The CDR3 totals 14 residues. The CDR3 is CATSGLAATGELFF. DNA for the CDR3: TGTGCCACCAGTGGACTAGCGGCCACCGGGGAGCTGTTTTTT.

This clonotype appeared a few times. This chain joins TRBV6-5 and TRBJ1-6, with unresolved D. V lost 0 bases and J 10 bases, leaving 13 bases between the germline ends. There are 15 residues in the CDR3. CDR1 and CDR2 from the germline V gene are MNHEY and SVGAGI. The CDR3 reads CASSYSKRVLSPLHF. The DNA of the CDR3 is TGTGCCAGCAGTTACTCGAAGAGGGTTTTATCACCCCTCCACTTT.

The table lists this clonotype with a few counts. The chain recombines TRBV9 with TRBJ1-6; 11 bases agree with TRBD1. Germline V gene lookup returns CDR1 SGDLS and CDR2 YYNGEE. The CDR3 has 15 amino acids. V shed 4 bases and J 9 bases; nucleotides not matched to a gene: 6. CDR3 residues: CASSLGQGVGSPLHF. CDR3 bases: TGTGCCAGCAGCTTGGGACAGGGGGTGGGTTCACCCCTCCACTTT.

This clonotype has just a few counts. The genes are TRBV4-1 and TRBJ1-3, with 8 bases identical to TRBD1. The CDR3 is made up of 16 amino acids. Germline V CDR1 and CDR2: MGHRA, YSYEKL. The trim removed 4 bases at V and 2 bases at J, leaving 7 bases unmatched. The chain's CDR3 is CASSPLQDRAGNTIYF. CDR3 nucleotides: TGCGCCAGCAGCCCACTACAGGACAGGGCTGGAAACACCATATATTTT.

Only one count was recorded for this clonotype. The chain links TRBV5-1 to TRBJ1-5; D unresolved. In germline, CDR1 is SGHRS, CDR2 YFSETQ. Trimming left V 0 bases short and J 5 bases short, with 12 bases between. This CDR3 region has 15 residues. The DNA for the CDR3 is TGCGCCAGCAGCTTGGCCAAAGAGACTGATCAGCCCCAGCATTTT. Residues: CASSLAKETDQPQHF.

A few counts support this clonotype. In DNA, the CDR3 is TGTGCCAGCAGCTCCGCAGGGAGGAATTCACCCCTCCACTTT. Translation gives CASSSAGRNSPLHF. V gene TRBV12-3 or TRBV12-4 combines with J gene TRBJ1-6, with D tentatively TRBD1 (5 bases). V gave up 6 bases and J gave up 7 bases, with 13 bases separating them. The CDR3 totals 14 residues.

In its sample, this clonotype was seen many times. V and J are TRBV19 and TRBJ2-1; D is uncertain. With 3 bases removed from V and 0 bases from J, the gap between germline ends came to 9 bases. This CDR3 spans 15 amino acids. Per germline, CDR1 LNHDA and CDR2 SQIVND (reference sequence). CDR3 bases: TGTGCCAGTAGTATTGGTCTACCCTCCTACAATGAGCAGTTCTTC. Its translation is CASSIGLPSYNEQFF.

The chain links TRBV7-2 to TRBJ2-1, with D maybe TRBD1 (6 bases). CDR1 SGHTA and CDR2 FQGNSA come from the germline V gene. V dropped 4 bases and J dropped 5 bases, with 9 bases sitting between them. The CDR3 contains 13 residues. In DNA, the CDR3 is TGTGCCAGCAGCTCGGACAGAGACAATGAGCAGTTCTTC. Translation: CASSSDRDNEQFF.

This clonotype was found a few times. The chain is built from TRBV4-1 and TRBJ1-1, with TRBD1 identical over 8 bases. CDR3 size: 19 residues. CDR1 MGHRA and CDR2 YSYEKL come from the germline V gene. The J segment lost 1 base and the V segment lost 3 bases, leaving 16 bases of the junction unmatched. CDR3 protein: CASSQRALRTGTGNTEAFF. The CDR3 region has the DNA TGCGCCAGCAGCCAGAGGGCCCTTCGAACCGGGACAGGGAACACTGAAGCTTTCTTT.

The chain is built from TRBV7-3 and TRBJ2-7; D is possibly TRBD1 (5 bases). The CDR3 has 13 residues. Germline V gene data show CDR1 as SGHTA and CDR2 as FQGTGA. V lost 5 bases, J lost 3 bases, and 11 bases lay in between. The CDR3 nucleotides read TGTGCCAGCAGCCCAGCAGGGAACTACGAGCAGTACTTC. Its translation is CASSPAGNYEQYF.

CDR3 DNA sequence: TGCGCCAGCACCCTGCGGGGAGTCGGGAACACTGAAGCTTTCTTT. Protein: CASTLRGVGNTEAFF. V is TRBV5-1 and J is TRBJ1-1; D uncertain. The CDR3 runs 15 residues. Trimming removed 6 bases from V and 1 base from J, with 16 bases in between. Germline V gives CDR1 SGHRS, CDR2 YFSETQ. Complete variable domain (other parts from reference TRBV5-1 and TRBJ1-1): KAGVTQTPRYLIKTRGQQVTLSCSPISGHRSVSWYQQTPGQGLQFLFEYFSETQRNKGNFPGRFSGRQFSNSRSEMNVSTLELGDSALYLCASTLRGVGNTEAFFGQGTRLTVV.

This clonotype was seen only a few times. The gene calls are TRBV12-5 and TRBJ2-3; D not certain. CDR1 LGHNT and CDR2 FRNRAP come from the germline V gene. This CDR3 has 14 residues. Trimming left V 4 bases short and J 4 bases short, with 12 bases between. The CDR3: CASGSNAKADTQYF. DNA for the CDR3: TGTGCTAGTGGTTCCAATGCTAAGGCAGATACGCAGTATTTT.

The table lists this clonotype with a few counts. The DNA for the CDR3 is TGTGCCAGCAGTTCCTTCGGGACTAGCGGGATCGTTACAGATACGCAGTATTTT. Translation: CASSSFGTSGIVTDTQYF. This chain links TRBV27 with TRBJ2-3, with 13 bases that match TRBD2. The CDR3 runs to 18 residues. Unmatched junction bases numbered 10, after V lost 4 bases and J lost 3 bases. CDR1 MNHEY and CDR2 SMNVEV come from the germline V gene (reference sequence).

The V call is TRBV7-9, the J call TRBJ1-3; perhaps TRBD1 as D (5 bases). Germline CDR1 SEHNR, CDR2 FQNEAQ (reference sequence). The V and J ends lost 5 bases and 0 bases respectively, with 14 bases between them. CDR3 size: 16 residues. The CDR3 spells CASSVRQTSSGNTIYF. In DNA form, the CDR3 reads TGTGCCAGCAGCGTCCGACAGACGTCCTCTGGAAACACCATATATTTT.

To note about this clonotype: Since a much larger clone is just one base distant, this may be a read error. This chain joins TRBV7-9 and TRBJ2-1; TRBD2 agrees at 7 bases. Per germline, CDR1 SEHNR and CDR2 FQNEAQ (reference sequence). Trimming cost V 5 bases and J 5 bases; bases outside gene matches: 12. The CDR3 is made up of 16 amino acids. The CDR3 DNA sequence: TGTGCCAGCAGCCCCGGGGAGGGACCGAGACACAATGAGCAGTTCTTC. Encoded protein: CASSPGEGPRHNEQFF.

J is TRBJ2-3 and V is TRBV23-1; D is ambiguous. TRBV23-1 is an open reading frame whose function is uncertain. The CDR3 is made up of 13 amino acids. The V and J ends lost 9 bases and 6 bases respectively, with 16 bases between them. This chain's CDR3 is CARLDGVWDTQYF. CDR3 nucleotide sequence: TGCGCCAGGCTGGACGGAGTATGGGATACGCAGTATTTT.

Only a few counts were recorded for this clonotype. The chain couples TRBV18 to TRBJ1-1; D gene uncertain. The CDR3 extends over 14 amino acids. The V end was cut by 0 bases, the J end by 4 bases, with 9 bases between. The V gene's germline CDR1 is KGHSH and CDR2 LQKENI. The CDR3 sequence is CASSPPGQPTEAFF. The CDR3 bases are TGTGCCAGCTCACCACCAGGGCAGCCCACTGAAGCTTTCTTT.